This TCR beta chain comes out of a study of shared clonotypes between healthy human individuals. Unsorted PBMC contributed roughly 320 ng DNA, approximately 30,000 T cell genomes, to each replicate PCR. Original methodology: ImmunoSEQ only sent back junction sequences with no quality scores, so filtering was done differently. Produced via immunoSEQ multiplex PCR; TCRdb's table is partial and in-frame only. The V and J calls and the clone size are those of that table, but D and trimming were determined from the DNA. The table has hundreds of thousands of clones, roughly 79% seen once. Concerning this clone itself: One base away lies a much larger clone, so this may be a sequencing read error. The sample contains more than one DNA sequence encoding this CDR3.

From germline, CDR1 is GTSNPN and CDR2 SVGIG (reference sequence). The CDR3 runs 15 residues. The trim removed 0 bases at V and 6 bases at J, leaving 5 bases unmatched. Sequences were obtained from PBMCs. The rearrangement uses TRBV30 and TRBJ1-4; 9 positions agree with TRBD1. The clonotype was recovered from a woman in her thirties or forties in good health. Some clones in this sample may be carry-over from other donors' samples. In DNA, the CDR3 is TGTGCCTGGAGTGTACCGGGACAGGGCCATGAAAAACTGTTTTTT. Protein: CAWSVPGQGHEKLFF.